This is a list of T cell receptor beta chains from one sample in a study of early T cells in non-severe SARS-CoV-2 infection. Via MiXCR, TCRdb re-called the 5' RACE reads, giving one row per CDR3 protein. The sample carries approximately 75,000 distinct CDR3 sequences, 4.6% recorded once. The sequenced sample was whole blood, obtained at baseline. Source of these receptors: an adult who was a healthcare worker with PCR-confirmed SARS-CoV-2 infection or an uninfected control (not recorded which). The donor label of this sample is uncertain. Each CDR3 is given without its conserved first and last residue. A D gene is named only where the DNA matches it firmly.

v_call	d_call	j_call	cdr3_aa
TRBV7-6	TRBD1	TRBJ1-1	ASSTFPGTVNTEAF
TRBV6-5	.	TRBJ1-5	ATGQPQH
TRBV18	TRBD2	TRBJ2-3	ASSPGLGTDTQY
TRBV6-6	TRBD1	TRBJ1-5	ASSRGGNQPQH
TRBV27	TRBD1	TRBJ1-2	ASSLQGVNGYT
TRBV10-2	TRBD2	TRBJ2-5	ASIHRRAGGYQETQY
TRBV4-1	TRBD2	TRBJ2-5	ASSPLGLDQETQY
TRBV5-5	.	TRBJ2-2	ASSLGDGELF
TRBV7-9	TRBD1	TRBJ1-2	ASSLAAGGWFGYT
TRBV6-5	.	TRBJ1-2	ASSYSKGAGYT
TRBV6-4	TRBD2	TRBJ2-6	ASSSGGLSGANVLT
TRBV20-1	.	TRBJ2-1	SARSGPAGDEQF
TRBV4-2	.	TRBJ1-1	ASSQDGFGNTEAF